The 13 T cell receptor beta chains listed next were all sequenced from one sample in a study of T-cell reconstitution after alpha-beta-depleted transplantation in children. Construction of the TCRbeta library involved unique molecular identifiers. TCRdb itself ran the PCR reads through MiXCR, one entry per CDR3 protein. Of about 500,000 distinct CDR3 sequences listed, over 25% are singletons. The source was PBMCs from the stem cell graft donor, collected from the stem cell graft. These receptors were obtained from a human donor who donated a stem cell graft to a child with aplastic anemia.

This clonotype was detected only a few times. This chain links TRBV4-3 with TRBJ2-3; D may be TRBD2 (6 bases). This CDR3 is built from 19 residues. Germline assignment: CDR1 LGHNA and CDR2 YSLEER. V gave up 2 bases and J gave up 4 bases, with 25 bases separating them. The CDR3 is CASSQRFAGPPGPPDTQYF. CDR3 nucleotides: TGCGCCAGCAGCCAAAGGTTCGCGGGACCCCCGGGGCCGCCAGATACGCAGTATTTT.

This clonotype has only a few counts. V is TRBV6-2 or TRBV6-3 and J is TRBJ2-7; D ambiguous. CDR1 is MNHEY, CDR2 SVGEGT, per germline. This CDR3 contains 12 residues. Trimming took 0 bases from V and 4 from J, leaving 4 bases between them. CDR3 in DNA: TGTGCCAGCAGTTACTCCAGGTACGAGCAGTACTTC. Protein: CASSYSRYEQYF.

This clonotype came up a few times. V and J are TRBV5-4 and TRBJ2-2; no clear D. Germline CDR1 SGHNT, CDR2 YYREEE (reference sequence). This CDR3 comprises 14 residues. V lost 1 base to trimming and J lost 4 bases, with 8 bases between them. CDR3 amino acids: CASSLFRGTGELFF. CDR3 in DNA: TGTGCCAGCAGCTTGTTTCGCGGCACCGGGGAGCTGTTTTTT.

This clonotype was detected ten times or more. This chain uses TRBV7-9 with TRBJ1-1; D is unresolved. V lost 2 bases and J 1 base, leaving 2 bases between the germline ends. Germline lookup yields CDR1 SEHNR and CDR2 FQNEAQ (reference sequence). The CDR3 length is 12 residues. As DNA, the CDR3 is TGTGCCAGCAGCTTACAGAACACTGAAGCTTTCTTT. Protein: CASSLQNTEAFF. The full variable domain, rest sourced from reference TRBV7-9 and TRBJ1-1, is DTGVSQNPRHKITKRGQNVTFRCDPISEHNRLYWYRQTLGQGPEFLTYFQNEAQLEKSRLLSDRFSAERPKGSFSTLEIQRTEQGDSAMYLCASSLQNTEAFFGQGTRLTVV.

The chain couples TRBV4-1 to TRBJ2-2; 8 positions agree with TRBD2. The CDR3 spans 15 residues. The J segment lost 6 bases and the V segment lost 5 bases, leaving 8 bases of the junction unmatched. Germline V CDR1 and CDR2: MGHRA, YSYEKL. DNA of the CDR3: TGCGCCAGCAGCGGGCAGCGGGAGTCCCCCGGGGAGCTGTTTTTT. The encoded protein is CASSGQRESPGELFF.

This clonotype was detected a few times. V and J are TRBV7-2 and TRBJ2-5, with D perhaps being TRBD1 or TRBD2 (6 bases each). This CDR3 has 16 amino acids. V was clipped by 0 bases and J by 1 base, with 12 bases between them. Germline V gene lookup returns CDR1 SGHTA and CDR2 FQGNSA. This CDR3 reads CASSLAWGAVQETQYF. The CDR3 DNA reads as TGTGCCAGCAGCTTAGCGTGGGGGGCGGTCCAAGAGACCCAGTACTTC. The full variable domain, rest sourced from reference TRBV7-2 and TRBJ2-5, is GAGVSQSPSNKVTEKGKDVELRCDPISGHTALYWYRQSLGQGLEFLIYFQGNSAPDKSGLPSDRFSAERTGGSVSTLTIQRTQQEDSAVYLCASSLAWGAVQETQYFGPGTRLLVL.

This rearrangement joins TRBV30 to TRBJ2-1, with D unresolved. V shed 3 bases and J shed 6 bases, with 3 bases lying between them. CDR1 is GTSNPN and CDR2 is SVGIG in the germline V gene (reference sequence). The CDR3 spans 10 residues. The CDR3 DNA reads TGTGCCTGGAGCGGCAATGAGCAGTTCTTC. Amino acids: CAWSGNEQFF. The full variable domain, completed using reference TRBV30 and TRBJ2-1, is SQTIHQWPATLVQPVGSPLSLECTVEGTSNPNLYWYRQAAGRGLQLLFYSVGIGQISSEVPQNLSASRPQDRQFILSSKKLLLSDSGFYLCAWSGNEQFFGPGTRLTVL.

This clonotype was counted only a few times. CDR3 amino acids: CAWNQVQGAGDTQYF. In nucleotides, the CDR3 is TGTGCCTGGAATCAGGTACAGGGGGCAGGAGATACGCAGTATTTT. The gene calls are TRBV30 and TRBJ2-3; the match to TRBD1 covers 9 bases. Trimming took 4 bases from V and 5 from J; bases not matched to a gene: 10. CDR1 and CDR2 (germline): GTSNPN, SVGIG (reference sequence). The CDR3 is 15 amino acids.

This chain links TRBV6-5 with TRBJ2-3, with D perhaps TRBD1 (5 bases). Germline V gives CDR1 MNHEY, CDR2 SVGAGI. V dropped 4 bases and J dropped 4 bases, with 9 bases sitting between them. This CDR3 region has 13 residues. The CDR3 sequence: CASSSKGADTQYF. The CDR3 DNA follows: TGTGCCAGCAGTTCCAAAGGGGCAGATACGCAGTATTTT.

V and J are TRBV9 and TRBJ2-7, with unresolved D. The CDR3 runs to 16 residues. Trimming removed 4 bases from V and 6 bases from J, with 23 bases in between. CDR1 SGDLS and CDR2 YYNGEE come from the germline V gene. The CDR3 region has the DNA TGTGCCAGCAGCCCGCACGGAGAAGGTTCCATCTCCGAGCAGTACTTC. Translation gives CASSPHGEGSISEQYF.

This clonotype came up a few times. CDR3 nucleotides: TGTGCCAGCAGCCCCCGACTAGCGGGACAGGCTCCGGTGCGTACCGGGGAGCTGTTTTTT. This translates into CASSPRLAGQAPVRTGELFF. The J gene is TRBJ2-2, the V gene TRBV11-2; TRBD2 agrees at 11 bases. The V and J ends lost 5 bases and 5 bases, in that order; junction bases with no gene match: 19. The V gene's germline CDR1 is SGHAT and CDR2 FQNNGV. CDR3 size: 20 residues.

The CDR3 spells CASSFPGEGYNEQFF. The CDR3, as DNA: TGTGCCAGCAGTTTTCCCGGGGAGGGGTACAATGAGCAGTTCTTC. The V and J genes are TRBV12-3 or TRBV12-4 and TRBJ2-1; 7 nucleotides agree with TRBD2. The CDR3 is 15 residues long. V shed 3 bases, J shed 4 bases, and the junction held 6 bases outside the gene matches.

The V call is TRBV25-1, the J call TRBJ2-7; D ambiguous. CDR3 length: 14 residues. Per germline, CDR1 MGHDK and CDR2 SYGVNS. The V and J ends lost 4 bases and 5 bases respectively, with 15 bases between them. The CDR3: CASSATTRTHEQYF. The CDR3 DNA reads TGTGCCAGCAGTGCCACGACCAGAACCCACGAGCAGTACTTC.